This TCR beta chain was observed in a study of monozygotic twins with inflammatory bowel disease. This CDR3 is built from 14 residues. The germline gives CDR1 MNHEY, CDR2 SMNVEV (reference sequence). From its re-call of the 5' RACE reads, TCRdb lists each CDR3 protein once, without DNA. The record lists some 300,000 distinct CDR3 sequences, of which the ten most abundant hold roughly 5.3%. Sequenced material: blood. The sequence derives from a human donor with ulcerative colitis or Crohn's disease, or a healthy co-twin of an affected twin (not recorded which). The chain joins TRBV27 to TRBJ2-7; TCRdb lists TRBD1, though no DNA is available to test this call. CDR3 loop: CASSIASGAYEQYF.